This TCR beta chain was recovered during a study of blood T cell repertoires in COVID-19. Looking at the study overall: Samples taken during acute and convalescent COVID-19 were collected in the United States, Italy and Spain.

Recruitment covered fewer than 25 US areas and drew participants whose ages spanned roughly 18 to 100 years. Self-reported history from a screening survey and questionnaire set each donor's cohort. Generated by immunoSEQ multiplex PCR, the TCRdb table keeps only in-frame clones and is missing some. The table records 350,000 or so clones, around 85% of them present only once. The TCR comes from a woman between 40 and 55 years old with acute COVID-19. Material for sequencing was PBMCs or T cells enriched from blood (not recorded which).

The CDR3 is CASSARGTGELFF. The CDR3 nucleotides read TGTGCCAGCAGTGCCCGGGGGACCGGGGAGCTGTTTTTT. The chain combines TRBV2 with TRBJ2-2; D perhaps matches TRBD2 (6 bases). The CDR3 is 13 amino acids. CDR1 and CDR2 from the germline V gene are SNHLY and FYNNEI. Trimming removed 4 bases at V and 5 bases at J, with 8 bases between.